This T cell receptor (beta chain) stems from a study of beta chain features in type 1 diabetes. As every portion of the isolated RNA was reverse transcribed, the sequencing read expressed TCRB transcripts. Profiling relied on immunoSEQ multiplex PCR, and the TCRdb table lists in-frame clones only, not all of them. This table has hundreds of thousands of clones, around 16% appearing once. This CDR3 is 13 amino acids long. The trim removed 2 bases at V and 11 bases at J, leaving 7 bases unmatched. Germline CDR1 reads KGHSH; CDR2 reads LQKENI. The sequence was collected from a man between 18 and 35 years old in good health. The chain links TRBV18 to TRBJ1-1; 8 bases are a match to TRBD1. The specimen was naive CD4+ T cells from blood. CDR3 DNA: TGTGCCAGCTCACCAGGACAGGGAAGGGATGCTTTCTTT. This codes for CASSPGQGRDAFF.